The 17 T cell receptor beta chains below were found in one sample sequenced in a study of blood T cell repertoires in COVID-19. The repertoire was sequenced with immunoSEQ multiplex PCR; TCRdb's copy has only in-frame clones and lacks some. The sample has 350,000 or so clones, more than 70% seen once. Material for sequencing was PBMCs or T cells enriched from blood (not recorded which). These receptors originate from a woman under 40 who had been exposed to COVID-19.

The J gene is TRBJ1-5, the V gene TRBV15; D remains ambiguous. Germline CDR1 LNHNV, CDR2 YYDKDF (reference sequence). CDR3 length: 14 residues. The V end was cut by 1 base, the J end by 4 bases, with 8 bases between. The CDR3: CATSRVGENQPQHF. CDR3 DNA: TGTGCCACCAGCAGAGTCGGGGAAAATCAGCCCCAGCATTTT.

The rearrangement links TRBV25-1 to TRBJ2-1; 8 bases are a match to TRBD2. Germline CDR1 is MGHDK and CDR2 is SYGVNS. V was clipped by 4 bases and J by 0 bases; unmatched bases: 5. This CDR3 spans 16 amino acids. This chain's CDR3 is CASSGFTSGSYNEQFF. For the CDR3, the DNA is TGTGCCAGCAGTGGATTTACTAGCGGCTCCTACAATGAGCAGTTCTTC.

This chain uses TRBV7-3 with TRBJ1-2; D remains ambiguous. Deletions cut 2 bases from V and 8 bases from J, with 18 bases between. CDR3 size: 15 residues. Germline assignment: CDR1 SGHTA and CDR2 FQGTGA. CDR3 coding DNA: TGTGCCAGCAGCTTACTCCCGGAACCTCGAGGGGGCTACACCTTC. Protein: CASSLLPEPRGGYTF.

V and J are TRBV5-1 and TRBJ2-5; 9 nucleotides align to TRBD1. V shed 0 bases and J 5 bases; nucleotides not matched to a gene: 8. Germline V lookup: CDR1 SGHRS, CDR2 YFSETQ. The CDR3 has 16 amino acids. The CDR3: CASSLEGQGVKETQYF. CDR3 nucleotide sequence: TGCGCCAGCAGCTTGGAGGGACAGGGAGTTAAGGAGACCCAGTACTTC.

V usage is TRBV3-1 (or the pseudogene TRBV3-2) and J usage is TRBJ2-7; tentative D call: TRBD2 (5 bases). V was shortened by 5 bases and J by 1 base, with 12 bases between the two germline ends. The CDR3 is 14 amino acids. Per the germline V gene, CDR1 is LGHDT and CDR2 is YNNKEL (reference sequence). The CDR3 loop reads CASSVALVSYEQYF. In DNA form, the CDR3 reads TGTGCCAGCAGCGTGGCACTAGTTTCCTACGAGCAGTACTTC.

The chain has TRBV5-1 and TRBJ2-3; 15 bases are a match to TRBD2. This CDR3 is 15 amino acids long. The germline gives CDR1 SGHRS, CDR2 YFSETQ. V shed 4 bases, J shed 6 bases, and the junction held 3 bases outside the gene matches. The CDR3 sequence: CASSLGLAGGDTQYF. In DNA, the CDR3 is TGCGCCAGCAGCCTGGGACTAGCGGGAGGCGATACGCAGTATTTT.

As DNA, the CDR3 is TGTGCCAGTAGTCTTTTTGCCAGCGGTAGCACAGATACGCAGTATTTT. Translation: CASSLFASGSTDTQYF. This chain joins TRBV19 and TRBJ2-3, with a possible D match to TRBD2 (5 bases). Trimming pared 5 bases from V and 0 bases from J, leaving 15 bases between. CDR1 and CDR2 (germline): LNHDA, SQIVND (reference sequence). The length of the CDR3 is 16 residues.

The chain has TRBV27 and TRBJ2-3; weak D call: TRBD2 (6 bases). This CDR3 spans 16 amino acids. Germline assignment: CDR1 MNHEY and CDR2 SMNVEV (reference sequence). Trimming took 1 base from V and 1 from J, leaving 12 bases between them. CDR3 sequence: CASSLFGTYGTDTQYF. The CDR3 region has the DNA TGTGCCAGCAGTTTATTTGGGACTTACGGCACAGATACGCAGTATTTT.

As DNA, the CDR3 is TGTGCCAGCAGCGTAGGAACAGGGCGCTCAAATTCACCCCTCCACTTT. It translates to CASSVGTGRSNSPLHF. The gene calls are TRBV9 and TRBJ1-6; possible D gene TRBD1, 6 bases. Trimming left V 0 bases short and J 7 bases short, with 14 bases between. This CDR3 has 16 amino acids. Germline-derived CDR1 and CDR2 are SGDLS and YYNGEE.

The chain links TRBV6-5 to TRBJ1-1; no definite D call. V was pared by 0 bases and J by 0 bases, with 11 bases between. This CDR3 has 16 amino acids. Germline lookup yields CDR1 MNHEY and CDR2 SVGAGI. CDR3 loop: CASSYSLSPMNTEAFF. The CDR3 DNA sequence: TGTGCCAGCAGTTACTCCCTTAGTCCTATGAACACTGAAGCTTTCTTT.

This chain links TRBV5-1 with TRBJ1-2; D not resolved. CDR3 length: 11 amino acids. Germline V gene sequence: CDR1 SGHRS, CDR2 YFSETQ. CDR3 coding DNA: TGCGGGCGTAGGAGGTACTATGGCTACACCTTC. Translating it yields CGRRRYYGYTF.

This clone was detected a few times. CDR3 DNA: TGCGCCAGCAGCTTGCAGGGGTATGAGCAGTTCTTC. It yields the protein CASSLQGYEQFF. The chain recombines TRBV5-1 with TRBJ2-1, with D perhaps TRBD1 (6 bases). CDR3 length: 12 residues. The V and J ends lost 1 base and 8 bases respectively, with 7 bases between them. Germline V gives CDR1 SGHRS, CDR2 YFSETQ.

Remarks on this clone: Other DNA variants within this sample encode the same CDR3. This sequence joins TRBV5-1 and TRBJ2-1; 14 nucleotides agree with TRBD2. In germline, CDR1 is SGHRS, CDR2 YFSETQ. J was trimmed by 0 bases and V by 4 bases; bases with no gene match: 0. The CDR3 totals 16 residues. The CDR3 region has the DNA TGCGCCAGCAGCGGGACTAGCGGGAGCTCCTACAATGAGCAGTTCTTC. It is translated as CASSGTSGSSYNEQFF. Based on the CDR3 plus reference TRBV5-1 and TRBJ2-1, the full variable domain is KAGVTQTPRYLIKTRGQQVTLSCSPISGHRSVSWYQQTPGQGLQFLFEYFSETQRNKGNFPGRFSGRQFSNSRSEMNVSTLELGDSALYLCASSGTSGSSYNEQFFGPGTRLTVL.

V usage is TRBV28 and J usage is TRBJ1-2; 7 bases line up with TRBD1. V was pared by 5 bases and J by 3 bases, with 12 bases of the junction left unmatched. The germline gives CDR1 MDHEN, CDR2 SYDVKM. This CDR3 contains 16 residues. In nucleotides, the CDR3 is TGTGCCAGCAGTCCAAGGACAGGAACTGTGGACTATGGCTACACCTTC. It yields the protein CASSPRTGTVDYGYTF.

The J gene is TRBJ2-7, the V gene TRBV27, with 7 positions matching TRBD1. With V trimmed by 0 bases and J by 3 bases, 5 bases remained unmatched. The CDR3 length is 15 residues. CDR1 is MNHEY and CDR2 is SMNVEV in the germline V gene (reference sequence). The CDR3 DNA reads TGTGCCAGCAGTTTATCGTTACAGGGGAACTACGAGCAGTACTTC. Its translation: CASSLSLQGNYEQYF.

The chain recombines TRBV19 with TRBJ1-2, with D unresolved. Trimming took off 1 base at V and 8 bases at J, with 14 bases between the two ends. CDR1 is LNHDA, CDR2 SQIVND, per germline (reference sequence). The length of the CDR3 is 14 residues. The CDR3 DNA reads as TGTGCCAGTAGTATAGTACCCGGGTTGATCGGCTACACCTTC. Protein sequence: CASSIVPGLIGYTF. Drawing the rest from reference TRBV19 and TRBJ1-2, the complete variable domain is DGGITQSPKYLFRKEGQNVTLSCEQNLNHDAMYWYRQDPGQGLRLIYYSQIVNDFQKGDIAEGYSVSREKKESFPLTVTSAQKNPTAFYLCASSIVPGLIGYTFGSGTRLTVV.

This clone was seen just once. The rearrangement uses TRBV5-6 and TRBJ1-2; 7 bases agree with TRBD1. The CDR3 length is 14 residues. V was pared by 4 bases and J by 5 bases, with 8 bases of the junction left unmatched. Germline-derived CDR1 and CDR2 are SGHDT and YYEEEE. CDR3 coding DNA: TGTGCCAGCAGCACAGGACAGGACGTTTATGGCTACACCTTC. Its translation is CASSTGQDVYGYTF.